The rows below give T cell receptor beta chains drawn from one sample of a study of blood T cell repertoires in COVID-19. Only in-frame clones appear in the TCRdb table, and some are missing; sequencing was by immunoSEQ multiplex PCR. The top ten clones hold approximately 2.6% of a sample with a few hundred thousand clones, 91% of them seen once. Sequenced material: peripheral blood. Receptors were obtained from a person aged 18-29 years with COVID-19, enrolled during active disease. The CDR3 runs from the conserved cysteine through the conserved F or W. Fields, in order: D gene, V gene, clone size, CDR3 length, J gene, CDR3 protein, CDR3 DNA. A D gene is named only where the DNA matches it firmly. The size entry is marked missing in some rows and otherwise reads once, few, many or a size class.

NA	TRBV3-1/TRBV3-2	few	15	TRBJ2-1	CASSQGAHANNEQFF	TGTGCCAGCAGCCAGGGGGCTCACGCGAACAATGAGCAGTTCTTC
NA	TRBV30	few	11	TRBJ2-7	CAWSLLYEQYF	TGTGCCTGGAGTCTTCTCTACGAGCAGTACTTC
NA	TRBV30	NA	13	TRBJ2-5	CAWSLASRGTQYF	TGTGCCTGGAGTCTAGCAAGTCGGGGGACCCAGTACTTC
TRBD2	TRBV28	NA	16	TRBJ2-3	CASSSSASGSPDTQYF	TGTGCCAGCAGTTCTTCCGCTAGCGGGAGCCCGGATACGCAGTATTTT
TRBD2	TRBV5-5	NA	14	TRBJ2-7	CASSPGLAAYEQYF	TGTGCCAGCAGCCCGGGACTAGCGGCCTACGAGCAGTACTTC
TRBD1	TRBV6-6	once	14	TRBJ1-5	CASTQGVSNQPQHF	TGTGCCAGCACGCAGGGGGTAAGCAATCAGCCCCAGCATTTT
NA	TRBV6-5	NA	14	TRBJ1-1	CASAQTDMNTEAFF	TGTGCCAGCGCCCAGACAGATATGAACACTGAAGCTTTCTTT
TRBD2	TRBV3-1/TRBV3-2	NA	15	TRBJ2-7	CASSDPRLAGYEQYF	TGTGCCAGCAGCGACCCTAGACTAGCGGGGTACGAGCAGTACTTC
NA	TRBV2	NA	14	TRBJ1-1	CASSEGQRGAEAFF	TGTGCCAGCAGTGAAGGCCAACGAGGCGCTGAAGCTTTCTTT
TRBD2	TRBV6-2/TRBV6-3	NA	14	TRBJ2-7	CASSYSRLAAEQYF	TGTGCCAGCAGTTACTCACGACTAGCGGCCGAGCAGTACTTC
TRBD1	TRBV25-1	once	14	TRBJ2-5	CASSDQTGNETQYF	TGTGCCAGCAGTGACCAGACAGGGAACGAGACCCAGTACTTC
NA	TRBV24-1	NA	14	TRBJ1-2	CATSDRGLGYGYTF	TGTGCCACCAGTGACAGGGGATTGGGCTATGGCTACACCTTC
TRBD2	TRBV7-9	NA	15	TRBJ2-5	CASSSRTSGQETQYF	TGTGCCAGCAGCTCAAGGACTAGCGGCCAAGAGACCCAGTACTTC
TRBD1	TRBV7-9	NA	15	TRBJ2-4	CASSLYPDREYIQYF	TGTGCCAGCAGCCTCTACCCGGACAGGGAGTACATTCAGTACTTC
TRBD1	TRBV20-1	NA	15	TRBJ2-3	CSASGGQGHADTQYF	TGCAGTGCTAGTGGGGGACAGGGGCATGCAGATACGCAGTATTTT
NA	TRBV2	few	17	TRBJ1-3	CASSEAVGRATGNTIYF	TGTGCCAGCAGTGAAGCGGTGGGCAGGGCAACTGGAAACACCATATATTTT
TRBD2	TRBV5-5	NA	15	TRBJ2-2	CASSPGGRRTGELFF	TGTGCCAGCAGCCCGGGCGGGAGGAGAACCGGGGAGCTGTTTTTT
NA	TRBV2	few	12	TRBJ1-1	CASHREADEAFF	TGTGCCAGCCACCGGGAGGCAGATGAAGCTTTCTTT
TRBD2	TRBV7-2	NA	17	TRBJ2-2	CASSPHGLAGYTGELFF	TGTGCCAGCAGCCCACACGGCCTAGCGGGGTACACCGGGGAGCTGTTTTTT
TRBD2	TRBV5-1	NA	15	TRBJ2-1	CASSLGLALGNEQFF	TGCGCCAGCAGCTTGGGACTAGCCTTAGGTAATGAGCAGTTCTTC
NA	TRBV5-5	NA	16	TRBJ2-4	CASSSGLELAKNIQYF	TGTGCCAGCAGCTCCGGTTTAGAGTTAGCCAAAAACATTCAGTACTTC
TRBD1	TRBV5-5	NA	14	TRBJ2-5	CASSLWTGRETQYF	TGTGCCAGCAGCTTATGGACAGGGCGCGAGACCCAGTACTTC
TRBD2	TRBV5-6	once	15	TRBJ2-5	CASSSDAGGGETQYF	TGTGCCAGCAGCTCAGACGCGGGAGGAGGAGAGACCCAGTACTTC
TRBD2	TRBV7-6	NA	15	TRBJ2-1	CASSSGTSLYNEQFF	TGTGCCAGCAGCTCCGGGACTAGCCTATACAATGAGCAGTTCTTC
NA	TRBV2	NA	11	TRBJ1-3	CASSDPDTIYF	TGTGCCAGCAGTGATCCCGACACCATATATTTT
NA	TRBV7-6	NA	14	TRBJ1-1	CASSFDHQGTEAFF	TGTGCCAGCAGCTTTGACCATCAGGGCACTGAAGCTTTCTTT
TRBD1	TRBV4-3	NA	16	TRBJ1-1	CASGPGQGPLNTEAFF	TGCGCCAGCGGACCTGGACAGGGACCCTTGAACACTGAAGCTTTCTTT
NA	TRBV28	NA	16	TRBJ1-2	CASSLAGPISNYGYTF	TGTGCCAGCAGTTTGGCAGGCCCTATTTCCAACTATGGCTACACCTTC
NA	TRBV21-1	NA	14	TRBJ2-7	CASSTSGGSYEQYF	TGTGCCAGCAGCACTAGCGGGGGCTCCTACGAGCAGTACTTC
TRBD1	TRBV19	NA	14	TRBJ2-1	CASIADRGYNEQFF	TGTGCCAGTATCGCCGACAGGGGCTACAATGAGCAGTTCTTC
NA	TRBV9	NA	15	TRBJ2-5	CASSVIGEFRETQYF	TGTGCCAGCAGCGTAATTGGGGAGTTCAGGGAGACCCAGTACTTC
NA	TRBV9	NA	12	TRBJ2-1	CASSASGNEQFF	TGTGCCAGCAGTGCCTCGGGTAATGAGCAGTTCTTC
NA	TRBV7-6	NA	14	TRBJ2-7	CASSLAGQTYEQYF	TGTGCCAGCAGCTTAGCCGGACAGACCTACGAGCAGTACTTC
NA	TRBV4-1	NA	16	TRBJ1-2	CASSQAGALFHYGYTF	TGCGCCAGCAGCCAAGCTGGAGCCCTGTTCCACTATGGCTACACCTTC
TRBD1	TRBV6-4	once	15	TRBJ1-6	CASSRTGEGNSPLHF	TGTGCCAGCAGTCGGACAGGGGAGGGTAATTCACCCCTCCACTTT
NA	TRBV2	NA	14	TRBJ2-1	CASRDTSSYNEQFF	TGTGCCAGCAGAGACACGAGCTCCTACAATGAGCAGTTCTTC
TRBD2	TRBV5-5	NA	14	TRBJ2-1	CASSLGTSIYEQFF	TGTGCCAGCAGCTTAGGGACTAGTATCTATGAGCAGTTCTTC
TRBD2	TRBV6-5	NA	15	TRBJ2-7	CASSTGTSVTYEQYF	TGTGCCAGCAGCACCGGGACTAGCGTTACCTACGAGCAGTACTTC
TRBD1	TRBV7-9	NA	15	TRBJ1-4	CASSSWTGGDEKLFF	TGTGCCAGCAGCTCCTGGACAGGGGGCGATGAAAAACTGTTTTTT
NA	TRBV6-5	NA	11	TRBJ1-3	CAPISGNTIYF	TGTGCCCCTATCTCTGGAAACACCATATATTTT
TRBD1	TRBV3-1/TRBV3-2	NA	14	TRBJ2-3	CASSFGQGTDTQYF	TGTGCCAGCAGTTTCGGACAGGGCACAGATACGCAGTATTTT
TRBD1	TRBV9	NA	15	TRBJ2-7	CASSPTDRGLYEQYF	TGTGCCAGCAGCCCGACGGACAGGGGGCTTTACGAGCAGTACTTC
TRBD1	TRBV5-8	NA	16	TRBJ1-2	CASSLAGGQEAVGYTF	TGTGCCAGCAGCTTGGCAGGGGGACAGGAGGCGGTTGGCTACACCTTC
TRBD1	TRBV19	NA	17	TRBJ2-3	CASSPSYRGSWTDTQYF	TGTGCCAGTAGTCCGTCCTACAGGGGGAGCTGGACAGATACGCAGTATTTT
NA	TRBV11-2	NA	14	TRBJ2-3	CASIHLRQPDTQYF	TGTGCCAGCATCCACCTTAGACAGCCCGATACGCAGTATTTT
NA	TRBV7-9	NA	12	TRBJ2-7	CASSLIVYEQYF	TGTGCCAGCAGCTTAATAGTGTACGAGCAGTACTTC
TRBD1	TRBV28	once	14	TRBJ2-3	CASSEQGGTDTQYF	TGTGCCAGCAGTGAACAGGGGGGCACAGATACGCAGTATTTT
NA	TRBV7-2	NA	15	TRBJ2-3	CASSSQTGATDTQYF	TGTGCCAGCAGCTCTCAGACAGGCGCCACAGATACGCAGTATTTT